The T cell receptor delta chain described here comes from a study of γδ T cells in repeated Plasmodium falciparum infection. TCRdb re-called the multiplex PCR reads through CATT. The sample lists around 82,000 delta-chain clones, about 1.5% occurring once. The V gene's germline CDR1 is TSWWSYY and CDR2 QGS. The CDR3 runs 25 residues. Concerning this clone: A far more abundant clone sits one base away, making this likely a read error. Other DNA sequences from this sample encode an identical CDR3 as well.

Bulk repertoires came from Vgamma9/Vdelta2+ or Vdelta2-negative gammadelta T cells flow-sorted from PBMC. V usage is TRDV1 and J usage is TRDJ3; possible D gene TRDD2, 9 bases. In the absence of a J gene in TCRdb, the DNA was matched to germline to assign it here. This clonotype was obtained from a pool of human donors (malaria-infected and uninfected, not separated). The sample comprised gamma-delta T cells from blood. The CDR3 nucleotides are TGCGCTCTTGGGGAACTAGCTCCCCTTCCTACGGGGGGATATCAGGTTCCCTGGGACACCCGACAGATGTTTTTC. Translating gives CALGELAPLPTGGYQVPWDTRQMFF.